Listed below are T cell receptor beta chains from one sample, sequenced in a study of T cells after yellow fever vaccination. One entry per CDR3 protein, called by TCRdb with MiXCR from the 5' RACE reads. This table holds under 400,000 distinct CDR3 sequences, approximately 12% found once. The starting material was CD4+ T cells sorted from PBMCs, obtained 15 days after the yellow fever booster vaccination. All receptors come from a man between 18 and 35 years old who received the YFV17D yellow fever vaccine. The CDR3 runs from the conserved cysteine through the conserved F or W. The D gene is left open where the match is weak. Only part of the rows carry a size: once, few, many, or a class if the clone is expanded.

size	J	V	D	CDR3	DNA
-	TRBJ2-2	TRBV7-3	TRBD2	CASSATSGGDTGELFF	TGTGCCAGCAGCGCCACTAGCGGGGGGGACACCGGGGAGCTGTTTTTT
-	TRBJ2-2	TRBV7-3	-	CASSLTPLGRTGGELFF	TGTGCCAGCAGCTTAACCCCCCTGGGAAGGACGGGCGGGGAGCTGTTTTTT
-	TRBJ2-1	TRBV24-1	-	CATSEVGGASSYNEQFF	TGTGCCACCAGTGAGGTTGGGGGGGCTAGCTCCTACAATGAGCAGTTCTTC
many	TRBJ2-3	TRBV20-1	-	CSAVLRGGQDTQYF	TGCAGTGCCGTGCTTAGGGGGGGCCAAGATACGCAGTATTTT
once	TRBJ1-5	TRBV19	-	CASSIDWEGVFLQPQHF	TGTGCCAGTAGTATAGACTGGGAGGGGGTTTTTCTTCAGCCCCAGCATTTT
-	TRBJ2-6	TRBV6-2/TRBV6-3	-	CASRPTYRFPGANVLTF	TGTGCCAGCAGACCCACCTATCGGTTTCCTGGGGCCAACGTCCTGACTTTC
-	TRBJ1-1	TRBV5-4	-	CASSLVQEGTEAFF	TGTGCCAGCAGCTTGGTGCAGGAAGGAACTGAAGCTTTCTTT
-	TRBJ2-7	TRBV7-2	-	CASSLDQGTYEQYF	TGTGCCAGCAGCTTAGATCAGGGTACCTACGAGCAGTACTTC
-	TRBJ2-3	TRBV19	-	CASSISLDADTQYF	TGTGCCAGTAGTATCTCTCTAGACGCAGATACGCAGTATTTT
many	TRBJ1-2	TRBV12-3/TRBV12-4	TRBD1	CASSRQGVEGYTF	TGTGCCAGCAGTCGACAGGGGGTGGAGGGCTACACCTTC
-	TRBJ1-3	TRBV9	-	CASSVASGEIWDTIYF	TGTGCCAGCAGCGTAGCTTCGGGGGAGATTTGGGACACCATATATTTT
few	TRBJ2-7	TRBV19	-	CASTPATGYEQYF	TGTGCCAGTACCCCGGCCACTGGGTACGAGCAGTACTTC
-	TRBJ2-5	TRBV9	-	CASSVGPASGYQETQYF	TGTGCCAGCAGCGTAGGACCTGCGAGCGGGTACCAAGAGACCCAGTACTTC
-	TRBJ1-5	TRBV7-2	-	CASSRGTGNQPQHF	TGTGCCAGCAGCCGCGGGACCGGTAATCAGCCCCAGCATTTT
-	TRBJ1-4	TRBV15	-	CATSRRFDSDVLREKLFF	TGTGCCACCAGCAGGAGGTTTGATTCGGACGTCCTGAGGGAAAAACTGTTTTTT
-	TRBJ2-5	TRBV2	-	CASSGEGVKTQYF	TGTGCCAGCAGTGGAGAGGGGGTGAAGACCCAGTACTTC
few	TRBJ1-6	TRBV6-5	-	CASSYSGVGNSPLHF	TGTGCCAGCAGTTACTCAGGGGTAGGGAATTCACCCCTCCACTTT
few	TRBJ2-3	TRBV29-1	-	CSVEDWGGADTQYF	TGCAGCGTTGAAGATTGGGGGGGCGCAGATACGCAGTATTTT
few	TRBJ1-6	TRBV9	-	CASSVAGYGFDSPLHF	TGTGCCAGCAGCGTAGCCGGGTACGGGTTTGATTCACCCCTCCACTTT
-	TRBJ1-1	TRBV6-5	-	CASSPMWGITEAFF	TGTGCCAGCAGTCCGATGTGGGGAATCACTGAAGCTTTCTTT
-	TRBJ2-7	TRBV7-9	-	CASSLQGGSYEQYF	TGTGCCAGCAGCTTACAAGGGGGCTCCTACGAGCAGTACTTC
-	TRBJ1-2	TRBV7-9	-	CTSSHDGSYGYTF	TGTACCAGCAGCCACGACGGAAGCTATGGCTACACCTTC
-	TRBJ1-1	TRBV3-1	-	CASSQSGRGNTEAFF	TGTGCCAGCAGCCAATCGGGTCGGGGGAACACTGAAGCTTTCTTT